This T cell receptor (beta chain) was recovered during a study of read filtering for tumor transcriptome and immune sequencing. Study details: DNase treatment preceded whole-transcriptome library preparation.

Molecular barcoded adaptors covering alpha/delta and beta/gamma chains were used on 400 ng RNA. TCRdb processed the reads anew with MiXCR; each CDR3 protein has one entry. The sample has 45,000 to 55,000 distinct CDR3 sequences, approximately 12% seen once. Study-level points and caveats: Without single-read clonotypes, shared clonotype proportions correlated more between IR-seq and RNA-seq. IR-seq captured clonotypes deeper and more reliably than RNA-seq.

On this clonotype: Its antigen is still unknown. This could be a read error, since a much larger clone is one nucleotide away.

This receptor was taken from a donor at least 40 years old with multiple myeloma. Input material: a population of CD138-negative cells sorted from bone marrow.

The CDR3 DNA sequence: TGCAGTGCTATGCAGAACACAGGTACGCAGTATTTT. Translating gives CSAMQNTGTQYF. The chain combines TRBV20-1 with TRBJ2-3; TRBD1 is a possible D gene (5 bases). There are 12 residues in the CDR3. Germline loops: CDR1 DFQATT, CDR2 SNEGSKA (reference sequence).